This TCR beta chain stems from a study of metastatic and nonmetastatic thyroid tumors. Study-wide findings and caveats: A significant increase in TCR beta diversity was reportedly seen in malignant thyroid tumors relative to benign nodules, in blood and tumor.

TCRdb reanalyzed the PCR reads via MiXCR. The sample consists of some 42,000 clones, about 30% of them appearing once. Turning to this clone: The antigen is undetermined.

All patients were treatment-naive before thyroid surgery. This receptor was taken from a male donor with papillary thyroid cancer or a benign thyroid nodule (not recorded which). Some clones in this sample may be carry-over from other donors' samples. The specimen sequenced was blood.

The CDR3 DNA follows: TGTGCCAGCAGCCCCACGCTGGGATCCGCTACTTTAGGCTACACCTTC. This gives the protein CASSPTLGSATLGYTF. The V call is TRBV27, the J call TRBJ1-2; no definite D call. V shed 6 bases and J shed 8 bases, with 25 bases lying between them. Germline CDR1 is MNHEY and CDR2 is SMNVEV (reference sequence). The CDR3 totals 16 residues.